The TCR beta chain under discussion was sequenced for a study of T cell responses to AZD1222 COVID-19 vaccine. Only in-frame clones appear in the TCRdb table, and some are missing; sequencing was by immunoSEQ multiplex PCR. This table has about 180,000 clones, 87% appearing once. The CDR3 has 20 residues. This receptor was obtained from an adult in good health. This sample comprised peripheral blood, obtained on day 0 of AZD1222 vaccination. This chain connects TRBV21-1 to TRBJ2-5; the tabulated D call, TRBD2, remains unverified against the DNA. TRBV21-1 is a pseudogene. CDR3 in amino acids: CASSSPGTGGVAGVEETQYF. CDR3 in DNA: TGTGCCAGCAGCTCTCCCGGGACAGGGGGCGTAGCGGGGGTTGAAGAGACCCAGTACTTC.